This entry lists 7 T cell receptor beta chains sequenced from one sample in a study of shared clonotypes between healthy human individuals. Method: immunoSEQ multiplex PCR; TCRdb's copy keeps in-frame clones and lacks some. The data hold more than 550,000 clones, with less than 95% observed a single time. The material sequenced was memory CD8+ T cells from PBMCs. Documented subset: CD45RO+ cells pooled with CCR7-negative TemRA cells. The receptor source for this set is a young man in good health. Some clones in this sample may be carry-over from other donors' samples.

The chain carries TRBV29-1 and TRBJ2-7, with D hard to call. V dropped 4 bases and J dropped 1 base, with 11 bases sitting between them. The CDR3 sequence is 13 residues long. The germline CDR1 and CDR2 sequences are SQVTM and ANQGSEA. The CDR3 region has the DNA TGCAGCGTTGGGCAGGCATTATCCTACGAGCAGTACTTC. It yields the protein CSVGQALSYEQYF.

CDR3 nucleotides: TGTGCCAGCAGTTACCCAGAGCAAGAGACCCAGTACTTC. This encodes CASSYPEQETQYF. This rearrangement joins TRBV6-5 to TRBJ2-5; no clear D. CDR1 and CDR2 from the germline V gene are MNHEY and SVGAGI. Trimming shortened V by 2 bases and J by 2 bases, and 6 bases separated the two germline ends. This CDR3 spans 13 amino acids.

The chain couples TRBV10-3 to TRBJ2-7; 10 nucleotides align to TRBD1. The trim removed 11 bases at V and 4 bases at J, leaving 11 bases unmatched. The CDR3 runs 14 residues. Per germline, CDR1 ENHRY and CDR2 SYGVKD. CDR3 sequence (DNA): TGTGCCTTCGACCGGGACAGGGGTCAATACGAGCAGTACTTC. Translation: CAFDRDRGQYEQYF.

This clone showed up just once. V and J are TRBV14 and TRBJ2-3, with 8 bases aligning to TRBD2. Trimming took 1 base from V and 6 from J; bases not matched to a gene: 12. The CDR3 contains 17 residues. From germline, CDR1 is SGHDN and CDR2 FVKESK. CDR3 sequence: CASSQVKGLAGTDTQYF. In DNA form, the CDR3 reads TGTGCCAGCAGCCAAGTAAAGGGGTTAGCGGGAACTGATACGCAGTATTTT.

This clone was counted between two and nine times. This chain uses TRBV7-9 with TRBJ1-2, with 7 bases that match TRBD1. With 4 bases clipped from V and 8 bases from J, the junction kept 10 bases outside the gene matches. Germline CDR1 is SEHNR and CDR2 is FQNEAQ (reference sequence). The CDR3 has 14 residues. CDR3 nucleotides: TGTGCCAGCAGCTATGACAGGGCCCAGAACGGCTACACCTTC. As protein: CASSYDRAQNGYTF.

The CDR3 DNA reads TGCGCCAGCAGCCAAGCGTCAGGGCGCGGGCAGACCCAGTACTTC. It specifies CASSQASGRGQTQYF. The chain uses TRBV4-3 and TRBJ2-5; tentatively, D is TRBD1 or TRBD2 (5 bases each). The CDR3 sequence is 15 residues long. The germline gives CDR1 LGHNA, CDR2 YSLEER. Trimming left V 1 base short and J 6 bases short, with 15 bases between.

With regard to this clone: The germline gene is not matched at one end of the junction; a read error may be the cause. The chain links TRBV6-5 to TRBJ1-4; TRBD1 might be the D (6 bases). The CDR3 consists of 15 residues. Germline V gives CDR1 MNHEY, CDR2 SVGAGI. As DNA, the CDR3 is TGTGCCAGCAGTGGATCAGACAGGAGAGGGGAAAAACTGTCTTTT. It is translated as CASSGSDRRGEKLSF.